This T cell receptor (beta chain) was obtained from a study of Graves' ophthalmopathy and Graves' hyperthyroidism. Germline V CDR1 and CDR2: SGHRS, YFSETQ. V was clipped by 8 bases and J by 2 bases, with 16 bases between them. The CDR3 runs 14 residues. Ten or more counts support this clonotype. Using RNA transcripts, the TCR beta CDR3 regions were amplified. First-round RT-PCR used HTBI primers; second-round multiplex PCR followed. MiXCR was run by TCRdb on the multiplex PCR reads, yielding one entry per CDR3 protein. The sample shows a few hundred thousand distinct CDR3 sequences, about 17% of them seen only once.

This receptor was obtained from an adult man with Graves' ophthalmopathy. Sequenced material: peripheral blood. The chain uses TRBV5-1 and TRBJ1-1; unclear D gene. Here the CDR3 DNA reads TGCGCCAGTAAACCCACCGGGCCAAACACTGAAGCTTTCTTT. As protein: CASKPTGPNTEAFF.